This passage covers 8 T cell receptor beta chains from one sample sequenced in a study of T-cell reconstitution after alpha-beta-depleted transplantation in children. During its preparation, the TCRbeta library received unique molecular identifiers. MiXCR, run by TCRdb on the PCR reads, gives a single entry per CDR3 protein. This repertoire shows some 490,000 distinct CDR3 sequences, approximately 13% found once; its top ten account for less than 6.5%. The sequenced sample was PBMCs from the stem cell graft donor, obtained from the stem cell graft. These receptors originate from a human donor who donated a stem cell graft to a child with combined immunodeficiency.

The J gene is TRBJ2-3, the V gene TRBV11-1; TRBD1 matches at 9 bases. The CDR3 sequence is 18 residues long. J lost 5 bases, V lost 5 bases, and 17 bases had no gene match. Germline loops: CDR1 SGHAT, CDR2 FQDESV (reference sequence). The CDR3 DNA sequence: TGTGCCAGCAGCCAACAACCCAAAAACAGGGGGCGCTTAGATACGCAGTATTTT. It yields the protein CASSQQPKNRGRLDTQYF. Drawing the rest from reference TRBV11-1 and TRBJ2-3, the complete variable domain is EAEVAQSPRYKITEKSQAVAFWCDPISGHATLYWYRQILGQGPELLVQFQDESVVDDSQLPKDRFSAERLKGVDSTLKIQPAELGDSAMYLCASSQQPKNRGRLDTQYFGPGTRLTVL.

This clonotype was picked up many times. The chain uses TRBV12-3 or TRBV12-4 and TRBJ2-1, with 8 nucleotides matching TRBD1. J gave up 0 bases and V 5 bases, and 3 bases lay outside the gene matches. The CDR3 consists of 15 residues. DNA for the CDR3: TGTGCCAGCAGTCCCACAGGGGGCTCCTACAATGAGCAGTTCTTC. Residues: CASSPTGGSYNEQFF.

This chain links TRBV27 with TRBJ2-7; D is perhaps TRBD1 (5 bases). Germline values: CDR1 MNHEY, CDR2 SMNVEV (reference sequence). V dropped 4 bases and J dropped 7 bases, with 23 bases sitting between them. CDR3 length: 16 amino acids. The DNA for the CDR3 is TGTGCCAGCAGTTATAGTCAGGGTTCTTTGCCTTGGGAGCAGTACTTC. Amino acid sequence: CASSYSQGSLPWEQYF.

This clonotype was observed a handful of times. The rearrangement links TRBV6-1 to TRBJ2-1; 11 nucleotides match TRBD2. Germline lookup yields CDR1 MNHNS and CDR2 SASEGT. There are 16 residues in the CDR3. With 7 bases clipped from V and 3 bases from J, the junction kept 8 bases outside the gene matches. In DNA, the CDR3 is TGTGCCAGCACCCGGACCGGGACTAGCGGCTACAATGAGCAGTTCTTC. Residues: CASTRTGTSGYNEQFF.

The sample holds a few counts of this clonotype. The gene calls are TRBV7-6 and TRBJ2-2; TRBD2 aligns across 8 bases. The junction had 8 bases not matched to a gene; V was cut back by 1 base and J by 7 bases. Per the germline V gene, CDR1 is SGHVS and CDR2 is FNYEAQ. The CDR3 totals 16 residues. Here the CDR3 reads CASSLVMTGGVGELFF. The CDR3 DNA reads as TGTGCCAGCAGCTTAGTCATGACGGGAGGGGTCGGGGAGCTGTTTTTT.

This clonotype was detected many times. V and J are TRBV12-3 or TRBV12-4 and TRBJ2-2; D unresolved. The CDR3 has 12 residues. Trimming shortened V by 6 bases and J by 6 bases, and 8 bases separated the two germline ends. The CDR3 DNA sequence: TGTGCCAGCAGAATAATCGCCGGGGAGCTGTTTTTT. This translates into CASRIIAGELFF.

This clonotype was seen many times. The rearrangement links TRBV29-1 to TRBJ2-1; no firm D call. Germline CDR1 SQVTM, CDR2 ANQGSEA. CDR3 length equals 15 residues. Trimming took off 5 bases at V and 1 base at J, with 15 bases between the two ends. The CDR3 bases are TGCAGCGTTCTACCGATGATGGCTTCCTACAATGAGCAGTTCTTC. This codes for CSVLPMMASYNEQFF.

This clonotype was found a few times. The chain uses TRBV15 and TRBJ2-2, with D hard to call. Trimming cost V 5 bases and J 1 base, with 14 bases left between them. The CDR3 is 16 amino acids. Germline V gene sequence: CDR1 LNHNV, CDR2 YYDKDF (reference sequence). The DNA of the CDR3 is TGTGCCACCAGCCCCGATTTGTGGAAGAACACCGGGGAGCTGTTTTTT. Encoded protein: CATSPDLWKNTGELFF.